This T cell receptor beta chain was found in a study of blood T cell repertoires in COVID-19. Using immunoSEQ multiplex PCR, the repertoire was profiled, and TCRdb retains in-frame clones only, with some absent. The sample gives around 71,000 clones, about 76% of which show up once; around 27% is in the top ten. V was clipped by 3 bases and J by 5 bases, with 13 bases between them. The CDR3 runs to 14 residues. Germline loops: CDR1 LNHDA, CDR2 SQIVND (reference sequence). This clone appeared once. Sample: peripheral blood. The V gene is TRBV19, the J gene TRBJ2-5; tentatively, D is TRBD2 (6 bases). The receptor was isolated from a woman of 80 years or more with active or convalescent COVID-19. The CDR3 is CASSMGTFPETQYF. CDR3 nucleotides: TGTGCCAGTAGTATGGGGACTTTTCCGGAGACCCAGTACTTC.